This T cell receptor beta chain was recovered during a study of regulatory T cells in long-lasting Graves disease (dated by TCRdb to the early 2020s). With regard to the full study: Newly diagnosed Graves' disease patients had taken antithyroid drugs for less than 3 months. Persistent Graves' disease patients were compared with newly diagnosed Graves' disease patients by peripheral blood TCR sequencing and RNA sequencing. The study was registered as a clinical trial and conducted in China. A total of around 35 samples underwent TCR sequencing: 13 from persistent and approximately 20 from newly diagnosed Graves' disease patients. General conclusions and limits of the study: Persistent Graves' disease patients showed lower TCR Shannon entropy and fewer highly expanded clones than newly diagnosed patients, suggesting clonal expansion. Because the primary lesion, thyroid tissue, could not be accessed, the study looked at peripheral blood alone. A larger number of public clonotypes was shared among persistent patients (around 2,500) than among newly diagnosed patients (approximately 1,000). TRBV28, TRBJ1-2 and TRBJ2-5 were preferentially used in persistent disease, while TRBV20-1 and TRBJ2-1 were favored in newly diagnosed disease. The small sample size was acknowledged by the authors as a limitation that may reduce accuracy. Sequencing and analysis were limited to the TCR beta chain.

Spanning cysteine to phenylalanine, the CDR3 consists of 14 amino acids. CDR3 DNA is the only sequence kept; it has 42 bases, read in frame from the first base. In the germline V gene (reference sequence), CDR1 corresponds to GTSNPN and CDR2 to SVGIG. V sheds 2 bases and J sheds 7 bases, leaving 14 bases between their ends. This clonotype was counted at least ten times. No cognate antigen has been identified for it. No base quality values were provided; no much bigger clone lies one nucleotide off. The library was generated by multiplex PCR. The listed sequencing device is Illumina HiSeq 4000. TCR beta libraries were built with iRepertoire HTBI primers and Arm-PCR amplification of CDR3 regions. Before sequencing, the PCR products went through gel purification. As for the authors' bioinformatics: Across samples, fewer than 70 TRBV and 13 to 15 TRBJ segments were identified and used for gene usage analysis of CDR3 amino acid clonotypes. COPE and FqMerger were used to merge the filtered high-quality paired reads into contigs. Contigs were aligned with BLAST to IMGT TRBV, TRBD and TRBJ reference genes, and CDR3 was defined per IMGT. Any clonotype with a frequency above 0.1% was counted as a highly expanded clone. Shannon entropy served as the measure of repertoire diversity, while the Gini coefficient captured V-J evenness. A clonotype was considered public if more than one individual shared it. TCRdb reprocessing: public reads trimmed at Q25 with fastp, clones called with MiXCR, in-frame beta chains kept. Here each entry gathers all rows of one CDR3 protein and keeps the most common genes and DNA. TCRdb's processing, not the authors' own work, is the source of the V and J calls. For this sample the table gives hundreds of thousands of distinct CDR3 sequences, of which roughly a sixth were detected only once. 25% to 30% of the sample rests with the top ten.

The time point label here, explained by the study, means: newly diagnosed GD, antithyroid drugs for less than 3 months. For both TCR sequencing and RNA sequencing, RNA was extracted from PBMCs in TRIzol. Graves' disease was diagnosed according to American Thyroid Association guidelines. Patients were recruited from an endocrinology department in Xi'an, China. From each patient, approximately 9 milliliters of peripheral blood was collected into an EDTA anticoagulant tube. Ficoll Paque Plus density gradient separation was used to isolate PBMCs, and no additional T cell sorting was done. An Agilent 2100 Bioanalyzer and agarose gel were used to assess RNA quality, and a NanoDrop 2000 was used to measure RNA concentration. The sample was also linked to a second study, of T cells in Graves' hyperthyroidism and ophthalmopathy. Drawing on the second study: A patient counted as having stable Graves' hyperthyroidism if no progression to ophthalmopathy occurred over 18 months of follow-up. Hyperthyroidism patients were aged 18 to 65 years and newly diagnosed, with disease duration of less than 2 months. Exclusion was applied to patients with uncontrolled infections, other autoimmune diseases, pregnancy or lactation. Diagnoses were established on the basis of clinical symptoms, serum thyroxine and TRAb, thyroid ultrasound, and orbital computed tomography. For the first round of RT-PCR on the TCR CDR3, the HTBI primer set was used together with the Qiagen OneStep RT-PCR kit. Blood samples also contained most of the expanded thyroid clonotypes (frequency above 0.001), which suggests that blood repertoires may reflect thyroid immune responses. A model built on a 13 V-J signature distinguished ophthalmopathy from stable hyperthyroidism, reaching 87.88% sensitivity and about 81% specificity in cross-validation and 80%/75% in testing. In validation, the model predicted progression to ophthalmopathy a median of about 5.9 months before onset, with roughly 68% sensitivity and more than 72% specificity. TCR V-J signatures able to tell the groups apart were searched for in a discovery cohort of 95 to 100 patients, of whom over 40 had Graves' ophthalmopathy and around 57 had stable Graves' hyperthyroidism. An independent validation cohort of around 19 hyperthyroidism patients and approximately 16 patients who later progressed to ophthalmopathy tested prospective prediction of ophthalmopathy. The roughly 99 discovery patients were divided at random into training and test sets in a 7:3 ratio. In addition, the study compared T-cell repertoires in thyroid tissue and in blood from roughly six Graves' hyperthyroidism patients. After blood sampling, hyperthyroidism patients were treated with methimazole at a starting dose of 30 mg daily, and ophthalmopathy patients were treated with high-dose intravenous methylprednisolone. A second multiplex PCR round built the libraries, followed by size selection and purification. Libraries were sequenced paired-end with 100 bp reads on an Illumina HiSeq2000. SOAPnuke was used to process the raw data, removing reads that contained adapters or uncalled bases, had a mean Phred below 15, or lacked an exact match to the constant primer or identifier. COPE v1.2.5 was used to merge the high-quality paired reads, and each unique nucleotide sequence was defined as a clonotype. MiTCR v1.1 was used to align the clonotypes against IMGT TRBV, TRBD and TRBJ reference segments. Only V-J combinations with frequency above 0.0001, covering 99% to 99.2% of repertoires, were analysed. The TCS score was defined as F50 (clonal expansion) divided by E x V (chaos), with BLOSUM62-based TCRdist calculated between CDR3 peptides within each V-J. Welch's t-statistics and random forest reduced just over 500 V-J features to 13, which were used in a naive Bayes classifier (R e1071). No statistical method was used to set the sample size in advance, and investigators knew the group allocation. According to the paper, TCR Vbeta CDR3 sequencing was carried out on roughly 130 peripheral blood samples, which came from approximately 41 ophthalmopathy, fewer than 80 hyperthyroidism and 17 progressor patients.

This receptor was identified in a man aged 35 to 55 with Graves disease. Donor details come from another sample of the same person, matched by shared clones. The chain is encoded by TRBV30 joined to TRBJ1-4; the D gene is unclear. Source: peripheral blood mononuclear cells (PBMCs), taken at new diagnosis, from a patient treated with antithyroid drugs. DNA sequence: TGTGCCTGGAGTATTTTGGGAGGGAGTGAAAAACTGTTTTTT. Its protein is CAWSILGGSEKLFF.